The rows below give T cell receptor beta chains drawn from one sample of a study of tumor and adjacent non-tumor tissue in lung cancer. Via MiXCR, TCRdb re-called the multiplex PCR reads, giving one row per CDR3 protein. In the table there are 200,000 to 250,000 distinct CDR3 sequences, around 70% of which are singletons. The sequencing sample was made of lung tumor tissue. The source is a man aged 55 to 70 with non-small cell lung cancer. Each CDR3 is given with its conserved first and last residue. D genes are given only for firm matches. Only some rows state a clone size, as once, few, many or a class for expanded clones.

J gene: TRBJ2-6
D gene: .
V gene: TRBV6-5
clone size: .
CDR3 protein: CVSSYIGSGANVLTF
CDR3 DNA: TGTGTCAGCAGTTACATCGGCTCTGGGGCCAACGTCCTGACTTTC

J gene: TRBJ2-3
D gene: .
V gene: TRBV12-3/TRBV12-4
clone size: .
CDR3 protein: CASSFAVGPGADTQYF
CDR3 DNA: TGTGCCAGCAGTTTCGCGGTAGGCCCGGGGGCAGATACGCAGTATTTT

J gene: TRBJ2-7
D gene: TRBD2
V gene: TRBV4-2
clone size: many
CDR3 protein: CASSQGGLAGGNEQYF
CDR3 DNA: TGTGCCAGCAGCCAAGGGGGCCTAGCGGGGGGAAACGAGCAGTACTTC

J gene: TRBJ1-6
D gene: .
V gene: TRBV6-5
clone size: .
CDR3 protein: CASSRDRKTSLLHF
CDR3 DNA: TGTGCCAGCAGTCGTGACAGGAAAACTTCACTCCTCCACTTT

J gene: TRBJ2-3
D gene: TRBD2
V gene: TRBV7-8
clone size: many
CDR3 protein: CASSFGTSAYTDTQYF
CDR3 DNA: TGTGCCAGCAGCTTCGGGACTAGCGCCTACACAGATACGCAGTATTTT

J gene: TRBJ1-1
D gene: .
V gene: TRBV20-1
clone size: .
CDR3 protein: CSARDNRDFTEAFF
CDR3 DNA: TGCAGTGCTAGAGATAATAGGGATTTCACTGAAGCTTTCTTT

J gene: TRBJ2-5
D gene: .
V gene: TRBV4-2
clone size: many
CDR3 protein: CASSQDRRSETQYF
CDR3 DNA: TGTGCCAGCAGCCAAGACCGCAGGTCGGAGACCCAGTACTTC

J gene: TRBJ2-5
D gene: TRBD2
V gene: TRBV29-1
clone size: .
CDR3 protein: CSVGLAGSQGAQYF
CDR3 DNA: TGCAGCGTTGGACTAGCGGGCTCCCAAGGGGCCCAGTACTTC

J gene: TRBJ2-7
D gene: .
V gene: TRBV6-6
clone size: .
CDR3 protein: CASSYLQTYEQYF
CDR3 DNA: TGTGCCAGCAGTTACTTGCAGACATACGAGCAGTACTTC

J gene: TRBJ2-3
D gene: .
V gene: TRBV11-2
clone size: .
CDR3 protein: CASSFSIPPQYMQYF
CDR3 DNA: TGTGCCAGCAGCTTTAGTATCCCACCCCAGTATATGCAGTATTTT

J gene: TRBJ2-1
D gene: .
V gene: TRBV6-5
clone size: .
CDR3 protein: CARSRTGIEQFF
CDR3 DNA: TGTGCCAGAAGTCGCACAGGGATTGAGCAGTTCTTC

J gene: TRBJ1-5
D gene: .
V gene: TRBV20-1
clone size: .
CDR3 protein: CSARSGTLYQSQHF
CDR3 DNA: TGCAGTGCTAGATCCGGGACACTTTATCAGTCCCAACATTTT

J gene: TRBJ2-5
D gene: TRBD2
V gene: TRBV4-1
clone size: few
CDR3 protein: CASSQEKTAGGQETQYF
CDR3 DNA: TGCGCCAGCAGCCAAGAAAAAACGGCGGGAGGGCAAGAGACCCAGTACTTC

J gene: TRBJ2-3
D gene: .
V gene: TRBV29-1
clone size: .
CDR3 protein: CSVGGGGADMQYF
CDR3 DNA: TGCAGCGTTGGAGGGGGGGGCGCAGATATGCAGTATTTT

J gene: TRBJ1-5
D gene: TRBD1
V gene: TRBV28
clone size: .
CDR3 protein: CASTQDRDQPQRF
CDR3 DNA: TGCGCCAGCACCCAGGACAGGGATCAGCCCCAGCGTTTT

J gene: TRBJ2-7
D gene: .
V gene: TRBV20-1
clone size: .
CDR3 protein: CSARVQYDQYF
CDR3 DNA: TGCAGTGCTAGAGTACAATACGATCAGTACTTC

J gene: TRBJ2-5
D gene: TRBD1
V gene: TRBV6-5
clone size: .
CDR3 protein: CASCPSTGSEGETQYF
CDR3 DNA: TGTGCCAGCTGTCCTTCGACAGGGTCAGAAGGAGAGACCCAGTACTTC

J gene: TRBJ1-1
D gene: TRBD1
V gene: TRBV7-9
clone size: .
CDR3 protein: CASSSRTGRITEALF
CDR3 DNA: TGTGCCAGCAGCTCCCGGACAGGGCGGATCACTGAAGCTTTATTT

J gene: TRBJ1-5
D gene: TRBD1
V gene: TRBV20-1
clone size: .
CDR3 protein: CSARERTRGPGQPQHF
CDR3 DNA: TGCAGTGCTAGAGAACGAACCAGGGGGCCTGGTCAGCCCCAGCATTTT

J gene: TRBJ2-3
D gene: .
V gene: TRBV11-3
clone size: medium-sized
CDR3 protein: CASSSGASMADTQYF
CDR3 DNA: TGTGCCAGCAGCTCCGGGGCTAGCATGGCAGATACGCAGTATTTT

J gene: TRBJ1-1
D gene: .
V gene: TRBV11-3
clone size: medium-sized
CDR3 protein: CASSSHGRQTEAFF
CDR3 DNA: TGTGCCAGCAGCTCGCACGGACGGCAGACTGAAGCTTTCTTT

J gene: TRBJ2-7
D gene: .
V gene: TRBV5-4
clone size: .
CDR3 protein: CASSSDSHCYEQYF
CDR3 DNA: TGTGCCAGCAGCTCCGATTCCCATTGCTACGAGCAGTACTTC

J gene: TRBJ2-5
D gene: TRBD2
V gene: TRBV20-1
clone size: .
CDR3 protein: CCARAPLAGGEAETQYF
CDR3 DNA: TGCTGTGCTAGAGCACCTCTAGCGGGGGGGGAGGCAGAGACCCAGTACTTC

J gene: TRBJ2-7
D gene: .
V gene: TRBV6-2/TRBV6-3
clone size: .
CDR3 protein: CASRAGNRYEQYF
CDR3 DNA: TGTGCCAGCAGGGCAGGGAACCGCTACGAGCAGTACTTC

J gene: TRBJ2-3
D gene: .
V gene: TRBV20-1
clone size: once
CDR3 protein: CSARTSRRKTDTQYF
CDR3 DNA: TGCAGTGCTCGCACTAGCAGGAGAAAGACAGATACGCAGTATTTT

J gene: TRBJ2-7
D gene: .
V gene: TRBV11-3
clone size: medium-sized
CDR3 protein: CASSLDSSYEQYF
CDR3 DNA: TGTGCCAGCAGCTTAGACAGCTCCTACGAGCAGTACTTC

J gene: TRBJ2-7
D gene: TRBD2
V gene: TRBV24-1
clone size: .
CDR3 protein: CATSDSVAGKYEQYF
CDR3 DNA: TGTGCCACCAGTGATTCCGTAGCGGGAAAATACGAGCAGTACTTC

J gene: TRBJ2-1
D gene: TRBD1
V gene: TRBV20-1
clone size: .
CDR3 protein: CSARVGQSDYNEQFF
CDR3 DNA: TGCAGTGCTAGAGTGGGACAGTCAGACTACAATGAGCAGTTCTTC

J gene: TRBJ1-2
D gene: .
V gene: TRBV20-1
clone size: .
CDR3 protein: CNASYSRRGNYGYTF
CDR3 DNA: TGTAATGCTTCATACTCTCGCAGGGGTAACTATGGCTACACCTTC

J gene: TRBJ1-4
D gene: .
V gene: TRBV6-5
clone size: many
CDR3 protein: CASSYSGRRTDQGKLFF
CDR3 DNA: TGTGCCAGCAGTTACTCCGGGCGCCGCACCGACCAGGGAAAACTGTTTTTT

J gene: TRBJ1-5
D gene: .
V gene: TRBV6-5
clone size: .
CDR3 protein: CASTTSAGSINGINQPQHF
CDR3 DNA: TGTGCCAGCACCACCAGCGCAGGGTCGATTAATGGCATTAATCAGCCCCAGCATTTT

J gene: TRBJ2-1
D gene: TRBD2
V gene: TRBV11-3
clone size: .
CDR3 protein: CASRWRTSGYSEQFF
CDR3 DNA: TGTGCCAGCAGATGGAGGACTAGCGGTTACAGTGAGCAGTTCTTC

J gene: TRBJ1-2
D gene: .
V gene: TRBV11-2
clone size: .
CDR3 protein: CACSRRQGLYTF
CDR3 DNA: TGTGCCTGCAGCAGACGACAAGGGCTCTACACCTTC

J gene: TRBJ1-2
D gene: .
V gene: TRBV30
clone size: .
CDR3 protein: CAWSDERAERNYGYTF
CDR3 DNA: TGTGCCTGGAGCGATGAACGGGCCGAAAGGAACTATGGCTACACCTTC

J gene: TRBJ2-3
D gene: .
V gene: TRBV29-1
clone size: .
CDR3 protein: CSVSSGGTDAQYF
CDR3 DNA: TGCAGTGTATCTAGTGGGGGCACAGATGCGCAGTATTTT

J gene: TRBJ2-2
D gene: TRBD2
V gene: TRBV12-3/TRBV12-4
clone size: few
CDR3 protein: CATSDGGRGNTGELFF
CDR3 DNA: TGTGCCACCTCAGACGGCGGGAGAGGGAACACCGGGGAGCTGTTTTTT

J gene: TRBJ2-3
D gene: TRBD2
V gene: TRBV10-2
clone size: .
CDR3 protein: CASGTSGISVTKYF
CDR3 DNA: TGCGCCAGCGGGACTAGCGGGATTTCAGTTACGAAGTATTTT

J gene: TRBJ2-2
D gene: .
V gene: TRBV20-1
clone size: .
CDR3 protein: CHARKGMGGYTGELFF
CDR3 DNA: TGCCATGCTAGAAAGGGAATGGGTGGGTACACCGGGGAGCTGTTTTTT

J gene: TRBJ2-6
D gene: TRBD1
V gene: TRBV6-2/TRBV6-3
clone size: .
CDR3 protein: CASRTRQGTDGANVLTF
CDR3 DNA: TGTGCCAGCAGAACGAGACAGGGGACCGACGGGGCCAACGTCCTGACTTTC

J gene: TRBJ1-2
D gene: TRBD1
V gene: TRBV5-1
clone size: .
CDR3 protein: CARSPAGQNNYGYTF
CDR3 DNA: TGCGCCAGGAGCCCGGCGGGACAGAATAACTATGGCTACACCTTC

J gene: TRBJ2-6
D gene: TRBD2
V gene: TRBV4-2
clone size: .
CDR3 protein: CASSHETSGSGANVLTF
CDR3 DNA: TGTGCCAGCAGCCATGAAACTAGCGGGTCTGGGGCCAACGTCCTGACTTTC

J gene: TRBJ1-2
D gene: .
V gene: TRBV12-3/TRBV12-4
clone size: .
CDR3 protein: CASSPGHEGYTF
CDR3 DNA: TGTGCCAGCAGTCCGGGGCACGAAGGCTACACCTTC

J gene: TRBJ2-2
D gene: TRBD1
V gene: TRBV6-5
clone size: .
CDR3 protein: CASSKGTGYTGELFF
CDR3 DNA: TGTGCCAGCAGTAAAGGGACAGGGTACACCGGGGAGCTGTTTTTT

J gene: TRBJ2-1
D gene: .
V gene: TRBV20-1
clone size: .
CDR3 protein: CSARGDSSYDEQFF
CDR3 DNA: TGCAGTGCTAGAGGGGATTCCTCCTACGATGAACAGTTCTTC

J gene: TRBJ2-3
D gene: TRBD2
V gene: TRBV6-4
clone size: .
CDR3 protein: CVSSDGAGETDTQYF
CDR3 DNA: TGTGTCAGCAGTGACGGAGCGGGAGAAACAGATACGCAGTATTTT

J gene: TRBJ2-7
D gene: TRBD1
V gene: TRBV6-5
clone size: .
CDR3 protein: CASIVSYGGQGLGQYF
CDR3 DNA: TGTGCCAGCATTGTTTCCTACGGGGGACAGGGGTTAGGGCAGTACTTC

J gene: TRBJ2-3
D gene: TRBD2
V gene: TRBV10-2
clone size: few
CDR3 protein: CASRDPSGERADTQYF
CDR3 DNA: TGCGCCAGCAGAGACCCTAGCGGGGAAAGGGCAGATACGCAGTATTTT

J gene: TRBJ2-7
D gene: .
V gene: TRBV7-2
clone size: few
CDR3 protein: CASSTVGGYSYEQYF
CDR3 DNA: TGTGCCAGCAGTACAGTAGGGGGATATAGTTACGAGCAGTACTTC

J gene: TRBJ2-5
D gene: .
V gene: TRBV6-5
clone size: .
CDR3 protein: CDNSYSGSQETQYF
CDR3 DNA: TGTGACAACAGTTACTCAGGCAGCCAAGAGACCCAGTACTTC

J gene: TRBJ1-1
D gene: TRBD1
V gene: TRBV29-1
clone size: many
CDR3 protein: CSTIGRTGGNTEAFF
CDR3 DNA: TGCAGCACGATTGGAAGGACAGGAGGGAACACTGAAGCTTTCTTT

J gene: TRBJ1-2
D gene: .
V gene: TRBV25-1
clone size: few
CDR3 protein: CATLSVRGGSYTF
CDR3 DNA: TGTGCCACCCTTTCTGTCAGGGGAGGAAGCTACACCTTC